These T cell receptor beta chains were read from a single sample in a study of CD8 T cells in Susac syndrome. MiXCR, applied by TCRdb to the immunoSEQ multiplex PCR reads, yields one record per CDR3 protein. Counted here are about 290,000 distinct CDR3 sequences, about 82% occurring once; the ten biggest clones make up roughly 0.21%. Source material: CD8+ T cells from PBMCs. These receptor sequences come from a human donor with multiple sclerosis. Each CDR3 is given with its conserved first and last residue. Each record gives: D gene, J gene, V gene, CDR3 length, clone size, CDR3 DNA, CDR3 protein. D genes are given only for firm matches. Size tells how often a clone was seen (once, few, many) or the class of an expanded clone, and some rows leave it out.

D gene: TRBD1; J gene: TRBJ2-6; V gene: TRBV14; CDR3 length: 17; clone size: once; CDR3 DNA: TGTGCCAGCAGCCGGGACAGGGTCAGCTCTGGGGCCAACGTCCTGACTTTC; CDR3 protein: CASSRDRVSSGANVLTF
D gene: TRBD2; J gene: TRBJ2-1; V gene: TRBV4-1; CDR3 length: 17; clone size: NA; CDR3 DNA: TGCGCCAGCAGCCAAGAAGGGACTAGCGGGGGGTTGAATGAGCAGTTCTTC; CDR3 protein: CASSQEGTSGGLNEQFF
D gene: NA; J gene: TRBJ2-7; V gene: TRBV6-1; CDR3 length: 16; clone size: NA; CDR3 DNA: TGTGCCAGCAGTGAATCCAGGGGCTATTTATCGGACGAGCAGTACTTC; CDR3 protein: CASSESRGYLSDEQYF
D gene: TRBD1; J gene: TRBJ2-7; V gene: TRBV14; CDR3 length: 14; clone size: once; CDR3 DNA: TGTGCCAGCAGCCGACAGGGGAACGCCTACGAGCAGTACTTC; CDR3 protein: CASSRQGNAYEQYF
D gene: NA; J gene: TRBJ1-4; V gene: TRBV29-1; CDR3 length: 15; clone size: NA; CDR3 DNA: TGCAGCGTTGGGGAAAAACAGGGATCTAATGAAAAACTGTTTTTT; CDR3 protein: CSVGEKQGSNEKLFF
D gene: NA; J gene: TRBJ1-2; V gene: TRBV19; CDR3 length: 11; clone size: NA; CDR3 DNA: TGTGCCAGTAGTACCTTATATGGCTACACCTTC; CDR3 protein: CASSTLYGYTF
D gene: NA; J gene: TRBJ1-1; V gene: TRBV9; CDR3 length: 15; clone size: NA; CDR3 DNA: TGTGCCAGCAGCGTCGGGGGTTTAGGGAACACTGAAGCTTTCTTT; CDR3 protein: CASSVGGLGNTEAFF
D gene: NA; J gene: TRBJ2-7; V gene: TRBV12-3/TRBV12-4; CDR3 length: 15; clone size: NA; CDR3 DNA: TGTGCCAGCAGTTCCCCAAATACGCCCTTAAGCGAGCAGTACTTC; CDR3 protein: CASSSPNTPLSEQYF
D gene: TRBD2; J gene: TRBJ2-1; V gene: TRBV24-1; CDR3 length: 13; clone size: NA; CDR3 DNA: TGTGCCTCCCGCGGGAGATACCACAATGAGCAGTTCTTC; CDR3 protein: CASRGRYHNEQFF
D gene: TRBD1; J gene: TRBJ2-7; V gene: TRBV7-2; CDR3 length: 15; clone size: NA; CDR3 DNA: TGTGCCAGCAGCCGGACAGGGGAGATTTCCTACGAGCAGTACTTC; CDR3 protein: CASSRTGEISYEQYF
D gene: NA; J gene: TRBJ2-7; V gene: TRBV20-1; CDR3 length: 13; clone size: NA; CDR3 DNA: TGCAGTGCTAGAGGGAGCGAAGTCTACGAGCAGTACTTC; CDR3 protein: CSARGSEVYEQYF
D gene: NA; J gene: TRBJ1-5; V gene: TRBV7-2; CDR3 length: 16; clone size: NA; CDR3 DNA: TGTGCCAGCAGCTCAGAGGTGTGGGGAGGCGAACAGCCCCAGCATTTT; CDR3 protein: CASSSEVWGGEQPQHF
D gene: NA; J gene: TRBJ2-7; V gene: TRBV27; CDR3 length: 18; clone size: NA; CDR3 DNA: TGTGCCAGCAGTTGGTTGGGGCAGGGATCGCGGGGATCCTACGAGCAGTACTTC; CDR3 protein: CASSWLGQGSRGSYEQYF
D gene: NA; J gene: TRBJ2-7; V gene: TRBV11-2; CDR3 length: 12; clone size: NA; CDR3 DNA: TGTGCCAGCACCTCCAAGGGCTACGAGCAGTACTTC; CDR3 protein: CASTSKGYEQYF
D gene: NA; J gene: TRBJ2-1; V gene: TRBV20-1; CDR3 length: 14; clone size: NA; CDR3 DNA: TGCAGTGCTAGAGTGGCAGGGGTGACCCCTAGGCAGTTCTTC; CDR3 protein: CSARVAGVTPRQFF
D gene: NA; J gene: TRBJ2-2; V gene: TRBV27; CDR3 length: 16; clone size: NA; CDR3 DNA: TGTGCCAGCAGTTTATCGCGTTACGGGAGTCACGGGGAGCTGTTTTTT; CDR3 protein: CASSLSRYGSHGELFF
D gene: NA; J gene: TRBJ2-5; V gene: TRBV6-1; CDR3 length: 16; clone size: NA; CDR3 DNA: TGTGCCAGCAGAGTCCCTCGGGGGGCCGGCGGAGAGACCCAGTACTTC; CDR3 protein: CASRVPRGAGGETQYF
D gene: NA; J gene: TRBJ2-1; V gene: TRBV9; CDR3 length: 13; clone size: NA; CDR3 DNA: TGTGCCAGCAGCGTATTTGGGGACAATGAGCAGTTCTTC; CDR3 protein: CASSVFGDNEQFF
D gene: NA; J gene: TRBJ1-5; V gene: TRBV4-3; CDR3 length: 15; clone size: NA; CDR3 DNA: TGCGCCAGCAGCCCAAGCGGGAATAGCAATCAGCCCCAGCATTTT; CDR3 protein: CASSPSGNSNQPQHF
D gene: NA; J gene: TRBJ1-1; V gene: TRBV28; CDR3 length: 15; clone size: NA; CDR3 DNA: TGTGCCAGCCTACTTTGGGAGGGGATGAACACTGAAGCTTTCTTT; CDR3 protein: CASLLWEGMNTEAFF
D gene: TRBD2; J gene: TRBJ2-1; V gene: TRBV20-1; CDR3 length: 18; clone size: NA; CDR3 DNA: TGCAGTGCTAGTCGTCTCTCCTTAGCGGGGGGTTCCTACAATGAGCAGTTCTTC; CDR3 protein: CSASRLSLAGGSYNEQFF
D gene: NA; J gene: TRBJ2-7; V gene: TRBV4-1; CDR3 length: 16; clone size: NA; CDR3 DNA: TGCGCCAGCAGCCAAGACCCCGCTACCAACACCTACGAGCAGTACTTC; CDR3 protein: CASSQDPATNTYEQYF
D gene: NA; J gene: TRBJ1-2; V gene: TRBV6-5; CDR3 length: 11; clone size: NA; CDR3 DNA: TGTGCCAGCGCCTTCGGCGCGAGAATATACTTC; CDR3 protein: CASAFGARIYF
D gene: NA; J gene: TRBJ2-2; V gene: TRBV19; CDR3 length: 14; clone size: NA; CDR3 DNA: TGTGCCAGTAGTCCTACAGGGTATTCAGGGGAGCTGTTTTTT; CDR3 protein: CASSPTGYSGELFF
D gene: NA; J gene: TRBJ1-1; V gene: TRBV12-3/TRBV12-4; CDR3 length: 12; clone size: NA; CDR3 DNA: TGTGCCAGCGCAGCAGGCTGGCCTGAAGCTTTCTTT; CDR3 protein: CASAAGWPEAFF
D gene: TRBD2; J gene: TRBJ2-5; V gene: TRBV20-1; CDR3 length: 14; clone size: NA; CDR3 DNA: TGCAGTGGCTCTTCAGCGGGAGGCTTAGAGACCCAGTACTTC; CDR3 protein: CSGSSAGGLETQYF
D gene: TRBD1; J gene: TRBJ1-4; V gene: TRBV7-9; CDR3 length: 14; clone size: few; CDR3 DNA: TGTGCCAGCAGCCTTGGACAGGGGCGTGAAAAACTGTTTTTT; CDR3 protein: CASSLGQGREKLFF
D gene: NA; J gene: TRBJ2-5; V gene: TRBV4-3; CDR3 length: 14; clone size: NA; CDR3 DNA: TGCGCCAGCAGCTCAGGACTGAGAGAGGAGACCCAGTACTTC; CDR3 protein: CASSSGLREETQYF
D gene: NA; J gene: TRBJ2-1; V gene: TRBV4-3; CDR3 length: 17; clone size: NA; CDR3 DNA: TGCGCCAGCAGCCAAGTCCACCAGACAGTGAAGTACAATGAGCAGTTCTTC; CDR3 protein: CASSQVHQTVKYNEQFF
D gene: NA; J gene: TRBJ2-7; V gene: TRBV6-5; CDR3 length: 14; clone size: NA; CDR3 DNA: TGTGCCAGCAGTTACACTAGCAACTCCTACGAGCAGTACTTC; CDR3 protein: CASSYTSNSYEQYF
D gene: NA; J gene: TRBJ2-7; V gene: TRBV6-5; CDR3 length: 17; clone size: NA; CDR3 DNA: TGTGCCAGCAGTTACACCGATTGGGCGGGGGCCCCCTACGAGCAGTACTTC; CDR3 protein: CASSYTDWAGAPYEQYF
D gene: NA; J gene: TRBJ2-7; V gene: TRBV15; CDR3 length: 15; clone size: NA; CDR3 DNA: TGTGCCACCAGCAGAGCCCCGAAGAACACCTACGAGCAGTACTTC; CDR3 protein: CATSRAPKNTYEQYF
D gene: NA; J gene: TRBJ2-4; V gene: TRBV27; CDR3 length: 16; clone size: NA; CDR3 DNA: TGTGCCAGCAGTTCCCGACTAGACTTAGCCAAAAACATTCAGTACTTC; CDR3 protein: CASSSRLDLAKNIQYF
D gene: NA; J gene: TRBJ1-2; V gene: TRBV29-1; CDR3 length: 13; clone size: NA; CDR3 DNA: TGCAGCGTTGTAATTTCCACAGGGCCCGGCTACACCTTC; CDR3 protein: CSVVISTGPGYTF
D gene: NA; J gene: TRBJ1-2; V gene: TRBV5-1; CDR3 length: 13; clone size: once; CDR3 DNA: TGCGCCAGCAGCTTAAGGGACATCTATGGCTACACCTTC; CDR3 protein: CASSLRDIYGYTF
D gene: TRBD2; J gene: TRBJ2-1; V gene: TRBV4-3; CDR3 length: 16; clone size: once; CDR3 DNA: TGCGCCAGCAGCCAAGGGACTAGCGGGAGTCACAATGAGCAGTTCTTC; CDR3 protein: CASSQGTSGSHNEQFF
D gene: NA; J gene: TRBJ1-5; V gene: TRBV28; CDR3 length: 16; clone size: NA; CDR3 DNA: TGTGCCAGCAGTTTCCTCCAGCGAGGGGGCAATCAGCCCCAGCATTTT; CDR3 protein: CASSFLQRGGNQPQHF
D gene: TRBD2; J gene: TRBJ2-3; V gene: TRBV19; CDR3 length: 15; clone size: NA; CDR3 DNA: TGTGCCAGTAGTTTTGGCGCAGGGAGGGCAGATACGCAGTATTTT; CDR3 protein: CASSFGAGRADTQYF
D gene: TRBD1; J gene: TRBJ1-3; V gene: TRBV16; CDR3 length: 17; clone size: NA; CDR3 DNA: TGTGCCAGCAGCCCCAACCGGGACAGGGGTTCTGGAAACACCATATATTTT; CDR3 protein: CASSPNRDRGSGNTIYF
D gene: NA; J gene: TRBJ1-1; V gene: TRBV27; CDR3 length: 14; clone size: NA; CDR3 DNA: TGTGCCAGCACCGAAGGCAGTTCGGGCACTGAAGCTTTCTTT; CDR3 protein: CASTEGSSGTEAFF
D gene: NA; J gene: TRBJ1-2; V gene: TRBV11-2; CDR3 length: 12; clone size: NA; CDR3 DNA: TGTGCCAGCAGCTTAACTCCCAGCACCTACACCTTC; CDR3 protein: CASSLTPSTYTF
D gene: NA; J gene: TRBJ1-4; V gene: TRBV30; CDR3 length: 14; clone size: NA; CDR3 DNA: TGTGCCTGGAGTGTCTGGGAGGGTGGAACGGCGGTGTTTTTT; CDR3 protein: CAWSVWEGGTAVFF
D gene: NA; J gene: TRBJ2-3; V gene: TRBV11-2; CDR3 length: 12; clone size: NA; CDR3 DNA: TGTGCCAGCAGGGATTTGGCAGATACGCAGTATTTT; CDR3 protein: CASRDLADTQYF
D gene: NA; J gene: TRBJ2-7; V gene: TRBV5-6; CDR3 length: 13; clone size: NA; CDR3 DNA: TGTGCCAGCAGCTTGAGGGCCAGGGGCGAGCAGTACTTC; CDR3 protein: CASSLRARGEQYF
D gene: NA; J gene: TRBJ2-1; V gene: TRBV9; CDR3 length: 15; clone size: NA; CDR3 DNA: TGTGCCAGCAGCGAATTGGGGGGGCTTTACAATGAGCAGTTCTTC; CDR3 protein: CASSELGGLYNEQFF